This passage covers 27 T cell receptor beta chains from one sample sequenced in a study of blood T cells in healthy people across ages. A second PCR, run for about 7 to 11 cycles, used a sample-barcoded 5' primer plus a J-beta primer mix. TCRdb itself ran the 5' RACE reads through MiXCR, one entry per CDR3 protein. The table includes roughly 1,300,000 distinct CDR3 sequences, roughly 59% detected once. The sample comprised blood. These receptors came from a man aged 18 to 29 in good health.

V usage is TRBV7-2 and J usage is TRBJ2-5; D is unclear. The CDR3 extends over 18 amino acids. CDR1 is SGHTA, CDR2 FQGNSA, per germline. Trimming took 5 bases from V and 2 from J, leaving 24 bases between them. The CDR3 DNA sequence: TGTGCCAGCAGCCACCCTGGTCCCTACGAGCAGATACAAGAGACCCAGTACTTC. Its translation: CASSHPGPYEQIQETQYF.

This clonotype was seen more than once but under ten times. The V and J genes are TRBV29-1 and TRBJ2-7; D unresolved. Germline lookup yields CDR1 SQVTM and CDR2 ANQGSEA. V lost 7 bases to trimming and J lost 6 bases, with 13 bases between them. The CDR3 length is 11 residues. The DNA of the CDR3 is TGCAGCGGGGGTCAGGCTCGCGAGCAGTACTTC. Translation gives CSGGQAREQYF.

The CDR3: CASSLAGGKTGELFF. Written as DNA, the CDR3 is TGTGCCAGCAGCTTAGCGGGGGGGAAGACCGGGGAGCTGTTTTTT. J is TRBJ2-2 and V is TRBV11-2; 8 nucleotides line up with TRBD2. This CDR3 is 15 amino acids long. The V and J ends lost 1 base and 5 bases, in that order; junction bases with no gene match: 3. The V gene's germline CDR1 is SGHAT and CDR2 FQNNGV.

V and J are TRBV29-1 and TRBJ2-3, with D possibly matching TRBD2 (5 bases). The CDR3 length is 12 residues. The V gene's germline CDR1 is SQVTM and CDR2 ANQGSEA. V was cut by 7 bases and J by 1 base, with 9 bases left in between. The CDR3 DNA sequence: TGCAGCGGCGAGAGGGGCACAGATACGCAGTATTTT. The encoded protein is CSGERGTDTQYF.

The V call is TRBV6-1, the J call TRBJ2-2; D not resolved. This CDR3 comprises 12 residues. Trimming shortened V by 2 bases and J by 6 bases, and 4 bases separated the two germline ends. Germline loops: CDR1 MNHNS, CDR2 SASEGT. CDR3 coding DNA: TGTGCCAGCAGTGAACCCGCCGGGGAGCTGTTTTTT. This gives the protein CASSEPAGELFF.

This clonotype was recorded once. The gene calls are TRBV12-3 or TRBV12-4 and TRBJ2-7, with D perhaps TRBD1 (6 bases). The length of the CDR3 is 15 residues. The V gene lost 5 bases and the J gene lost 2 bases, with 16 bases spanning the gap. CDR3 nucleotides: TGTGCCAGCAGTGACGTGGACAGTTTCCCCTACGAGCAGTACTTC. This sequence encodes CASSDVDSFPYEQYF.

The chain joins TRBV2 to TRBJ2-1, with D hard to call. CDR3 size: 16 residues. Germline V gene data show CDR1 as SNHLY and CDR2 as FYNNEI. The ends were cut back, 0 bases at V and 0 bases at J, with 9 bases in the middle. CDR3 sequence reads: CASSEAAKNSYNEQFF. In DNA, the CDR3 is TGTGCCAGCAGTGAAGCCGCAAAGAACTCCTACAATGAGCAGTTCTTC.

V usage is TRBV7-2 and J usage is TRBJ1-4; D is undetermined. This CDR3 region has 15 residues. V was cut by 0 bases and J by 4 bases, with 9 bases left in between. CDR1 and CDR2 (germline): SGHTA, FQGNSA. The CDR3 protein is CASSLAADINEKLFF. In DNA form, the CDR3 reads TGTGCCAGCAGCTTAGCGGCGGATATTAATGAAAAACTGTTTTTT. The whole variable domain, remainder taken from reference TRBV7-2 and TRBJ1-4, is GAGVSQSPSNKVTEKGKDVELRCDPISGHTALYWYRQSLGQGLEFLIYFQGNSAPDKSGLPSDRFSAERTGGSVSTLTIQRTQQEDSAVYLCASSLAADINEKLFFGSGTQLSVL.

The chain has TRBV12-3 or TRBV12-4 and TRBJ2-5, with TRBD2 matching 14 bases. The J call may be mistaken, given a closer DNA end match to TRBJ2-7. The CDR3 loop spans 16 amino acids. The CDR3 reads CASSSTSGRVSYEQYF. The DNA for the CDR3 is TGTGCCAGCAGTTCGACTAGCGGGAGGGTCTCCTACGAGCAGTACTTC.

This clonotype occurred a few times. The rearrangement joins TRBV7-2 to TRBJ2-3, with D possibly being TRBD2 (7 bases). The V gene's germline CDR1 is SGHTA and CDR2 FQGNSA. The V end lost 8 bases, the J end lost 5 bases, and 26 bases lay between the germline ends. The CDR3 runs 17 residues. CDR3 sequence (DNA): TGTGCCAGCCGTTGGACCCCGGGCGGCGGGGGCGGAGATACGCAGTATTTT. Protein: CASRWTPGGGGGDTQYF.

V usage is TRBV4-1 and J usage is TRBJ1-2, with TRBD1 identical over 8 bases. V lost 0 bases, J lost 5 bases, and 2 bases stayed unmatched. Germline V gene data show CDR1 as MGHRA and CDR2 as YSYEKL. This CDR3 is 14 amino acids long. The CDR3: CASSQEDRAYGYTF. In DNA, the CDR3 is TGCGCCAGCAGCCAAGAGGACAGGGCATATGGCTACACCTTC.

The rearrangement uses TRBV7-9 and TRBJ1-1, with a possible D match to TRBD1 (5 bases). Looked up from germline, CDR1 is SEHNR and CDR2 is FQNEAQ (reference sequence). The V end was cut by 5 bases, the J end by 4 bases, with 11 bases between. The CDR3 has 13 residues. In DNA, the CDR3 is TGTGCCAGCAGCGACCGACAGAGCACTGAAGCTTTCTTT. Translation gives CASSDRQSTEAFF.

The rearrangement uses TRBV2 and TRBJ1-6; 8 bases line up with TRBD1. The length of the CDR3 is 13 residues. Germline values: CDR1 SNHLY, CDR2 FYNNEI. V shed 6 bases, J shed 9 bases, and the junction held 4 bases outside the gene matches. The CDR3 DNA follows: TGTGCCAGCAGAAGACAGGGGTTTTCACCCCTCCACTTT. Translated: CASRRQGFSPLHF. Filled out from reference TRBV2 and TRBJ1-6, the complete variable domain reads EPEVTQTPSHQVTQMGQEVILRCVPISNHLYFYWYRQILGQKVEFLVSFYNNEISEKSEIFDDQFSVERPDGSNFTLKIRSTKLEDSAMYFCASRRQGFSPLHFGNGTRLTVT.

The chain is built from TRBV7-2 and TRBJ1-2; 10 bases match TRBD1. Germline-derived CDR1 and CDR2 are SGHTA and FQGNSA. The CDR3 covers 14 residues. Unmatched junction bases numbered 4, after V lost 5 bases and J lost 4 bases. In nucleotides, the CDR3 is TGTGCCAGCAGCCCGGACAGGGGGGTCTATGGCTACACCTTC. It encodes CASSPDRGVYGYTF.

The sample holds a few counts of this clonotype. The chain uses TRBV20-1 and TRBJ2-1; 9 bases map to TRBD2. Germline-derived CDR1 and CDR2 are DFQATT and SNEGSKA (reference sequence). After removal of 0 bases from V and 7 bases from J, the junction contained 13 bases not matched to a gene. This CDR3 is built from 17 residues. The CDR3 region is CSARDLQRGEPWNEQFF. In nucleotides, the CDR3 is TGCAGTGCTAGAGATCTCCAGCGGGGGGAACCTTGGAATGAGCAGTTCTTC.

This clonotype was observed a few times. The rearrangement joins TRBV29-1 to TRBJ2-3, with a tentative D call TRBD1 (7 bases). Trimming stripped 5 bases from V and 3 bases from J, with 15 bases between. Germline V gene sequence: CDR1 SQVTM, CDR2 ANQGSEA. The CDR3 covers 14 residues. CDR3 loop: CSVRRGPGTDTQYF. The CDR3 DNA is TGCAGCGTTAGGAGGGGGCCGGGAACAGATACGCAGTATTTT.

In its sample, this clonotype was seen a few times. V usage is TRBV12-3 or TRBV12-4 and J usage is TRBJ1-2; D is undetermined. Trimming left V 3 bases short and J 2 bases short, with 4 bases between. This CDR3 region has 12 residues. CDR3 DNA sequence: TGTGCCAGCAGTTTTGGGAACTATGGCTACACCTTC. This encodes CASSFGNYGYTF.

The chain joins TRBV27 to TRBJ1-2; D not certain. The CDR3 consists of 13 residues. Germline V gives CDR1 MNHEY, CDR2 SMNVEV (reference sequence). V lost 5 bases to trimming and J lost 0 bases, with 7 bases between them. This chain's CDR3 is CASSPRSNYGYTF. CDR3 bases: TGTGCCAGCAGTCCGAGATCTAACTATGGCTACACCTTC.

V usage is TRBV7-8 and J usage is TRBJ2-5; D may be TRBD2 (6 bases). Gene TRBJ2-7 matches the end of the DNA better, so the J call may be wrong. Germline V gene lookup returns CDR1 SGHVS and CDR2 FQNEAQ. This CDR3 has 15 amino acids. CDR3 in DNA: TGTGCCAGCAGCAAGGGGAGGTTCCTTCCCTACGAGCAGTACTTC. Its translation is CASSKGRFLPYEQYF.

Only a few counts were recorded for this clonotype. The gene calls are TRBV7-2 and TRBJ2-4; D possibly corresponds to TRBD2 (5 bases). Germline V gives CDR1 SGHTA, CDR2 FQGNSA. The germline V and J ends were trimmed by 1 base and 8 bases, with 15 bases remaining between them. This CDR3 contains 15 residues. CDR3 DNA sequence: TGTGCCAGCAGCTTAGGATACACCGGAGGAGACATTCAGTACTTC. This encodes CASSLGYTGGDIQYF. The variable domain in full, with the rest retrieved from reference TRBV7-2 and TRBJ2-4, is GAGVSQSPSNKVTEKGKDVELRCDPISGHTALYWYRQSLGQGLEFLIYFQGNSAPDKSGLPSDRFSAERTGGSVSTLTIQRTQQEDSAVYLCASSLGYTGGDIQYFGAGTRLSVL.

The genes are TRBV10-3 and TRBJ2-7; 13 positions agree with TRBD2. The closer fit of TRBJ2-5 to the DNA end suggests the J call may be wrong. The V gene's germline CDR1 is ENHRY and CDR2 SYGVKD. The CDR3 is 20 amino acids. CDR3 sequence reads: CAISESYSAGTSGKLETQYF. CDR3 DNA sequence: TGTGCCATCAGTGAGTCGTACTCGGCCGGGACTAGCGGGAAGTTGGAGACCCAGTACTTC.

The genes are TRBV6-6 and TRBJ2-4; weak D call: TRBD1 (6 bases). The V end lost 2 bases, the J end lost 13 bases, and 9 bases lay between the germline ends. Germline assignment: CDR1 MNHNY and CDR2 SVGAGI (reference sequence). The CDR3 sequence is 11 residues long. CDR3 in DNA: TGTGCCAGCAGTTACCAGGGGTTGCAGTACTTC. This translates into CASSYQGLQYF.

In this sample, this clonotype turned up a few times. The chain combines TRBV27 with TRBJ2-7; no definite D call. The CDR3 loop spans 13 amino acids. The V end lost 4 bases, the J end lost 5 bases, and 12 bases lay between the germline ends. Germline V gene sequence: CDR1 MNHEY, CDR2 SMNVEV (reference sequence). This CDR3 is CASSWNSEDEQYF. The CDR3 nucleotides are TGTGCCAGCAGTTGGAACAGCGAGGACGAGCAGTACTTC.

Only one count was recorded for this clonotype. The rearrangement links TRBV20-1 to TRBJ2-3, with no clear D. Trimming took 3 bases from V and 2 from J, leaving 9 bases between them. The length of the CDR3 is 13 residues. Per germline, CDR1 DFQATT and CDR2 SNEGSKA (reference sequence). The CDR3 DNA reads as TGCAGTGCTAGCGACGGATCCACAGATACGCAGTATTTT. It yields the protein CSASDGSTDTQYF.

This chain links TRBV20-1 with TRBJ1-2; 9 bases map to TRBD1. The CDR3 is 14 residues long. Per germline, CDR1 DFQATT and CDR2 SNEGSKA (reference sequence). The junction had 9 bases not matched to a gene; V was cut back by 6 bases and J by 4 bases. CDR3 residues: CSAMDRGEAYGYTF. CDR3 nucleotide sequence: TGCAGTGCAATGGACAGGGGAGAGGCCTATGGCTACACCTTC.

The sample holds one count of this clonotype. The V and J genes are TRBV25-1 and TRBJ2-2; D gene uncertain. Trimming left V 2 bases short and J 3 bases short, with 7 bases between. This CDR3 region has 14 residues. Germline-derived CDR1 and CDR2 are MGHDK and SYGVNS. For the CDR3, the DNA is TGTGCCAGCAGTGAAGTAATATACACCGGGGAGCTGTTTTTT. This codes for CASSEVIYTGELFF.

V is TRBV7-2 and J is TRBJ1-2, with a possible D match to TRBD1 (5 bases). Trimming shortened V by 5 bases and J by 4 bases, and 14 bases separated the two germline ends. The germline V gene has CDR1 SGHTA and CDR2 FQGNSA. The CDR3 is 14 residues long. CDR3 sequence reads: CASSEGTQRYGYTF. CDR3 nucleotides: TGTGCCAGCAGCGAGGGGACTCAACGCTATGGCTACACCTTC.